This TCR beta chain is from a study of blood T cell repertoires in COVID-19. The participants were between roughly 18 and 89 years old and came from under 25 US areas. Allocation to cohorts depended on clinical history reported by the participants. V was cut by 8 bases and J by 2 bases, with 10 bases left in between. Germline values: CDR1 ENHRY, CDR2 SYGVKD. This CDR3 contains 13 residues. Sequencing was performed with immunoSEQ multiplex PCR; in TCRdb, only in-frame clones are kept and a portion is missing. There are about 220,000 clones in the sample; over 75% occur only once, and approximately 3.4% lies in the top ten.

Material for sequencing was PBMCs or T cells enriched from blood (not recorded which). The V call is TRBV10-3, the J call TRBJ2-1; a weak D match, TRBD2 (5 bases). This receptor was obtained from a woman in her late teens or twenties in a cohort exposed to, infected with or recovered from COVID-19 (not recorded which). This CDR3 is CAIQSGAYNEQFF. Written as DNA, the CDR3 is TGTGCCATCCAGAGCGGAGCCTACAATGAGCAGTTCTTC.